Listed below are T cell receptor beta chains from one sample, sequenced in a study of CD8 T cells in Susac syndrome. Each CDR3 protein gets one entry after TCRdb re-called the immunoSEQ multiplex PCR reads with MiXCR. The repertoire holds 300,000 to 350,000 distinct CDR3 sequences, with roughly 94% as singletons. The specimen sequenced was CD4+ T cells from PBMCs. The receptors shown here come from a human donor with multiple sclerosis. The CDR3 runs from the conserved cysteine through the conserved F or W. The D gene is left open where the match is weak. Clone size is shown for a subset of rows, as once, few, many or a class of expanded clone.

d_gene	abundance	v_gene	len	j_gene	CDR3nt	CDR3aa
.	once	TRBV4-3	16	TRBJ1-4	TGCGCCAGCAGCCGTCTTCATGGGATCGGGAATGAAAAACTGTTTTTT	CASSRLHGIGNEKLFF
.	.	TRBV29-1	14	TRBJ2-1	TGCAGCGCCAGGAATTCCCTACGCGGCGATGAGCAGTTCTTC	CSARNSLRGDEQFF
TRBD1	.	TRBV19	18	TRBJ1-1	TGTGCCAGTAGTATACCCCATCTTGCAGGGGGAGGCGGCACTGAAGCTTTCTTT	CASSIPHLAGGGGTEAFF
.	.	TRBV7-2	13	TRBJ2-1	TGTGCCAGCCGATCCCTCGGGAACAATGAGCAGTTCTTC	CASRSLGNNEQFF
.	.	TRBV7-6	15	TRBJ1-4	TGTGCCAGCAGCCCTGGCTTTGGGGATAATGAAAAACTGTTTTTT	CASSPGFGDNEKLFF
.	.	TRBV5-1	13	TRBJ2-5	TGCGCCAGCGCGTCCCCCCCAACGGAGACCCAGTACTTC	CASASPPTETQYF
TRBD2	.	TRBV7-9	17	TRBJ2-2	TGTGCCAGCAGCTTACCCCCCGGCGGGGGGGTCGCCGGGGAGCTGTTTTTT	CASSLPPGGGVAGELFF
.	.	TRBV18	13	TRBJ1-1	TGTGCCAGCTCACCAGGGGCCGCTCCTGGGGCTTTCTTT	CASSPGAAPGAFF
.	.	TRBV30	15	TRBJ2-3	TGTGCCTGGGGAGCCCTACGGACAGCAACAGATACGCAGTATTTT	CAWGALRTATDTQYF
.	.	TRBV2	16	TRBJ2-3	TGTGCCAGCAGTGTACATGGACTCGGTAGCACAGATACGCAGTATTTT	CASSVHGLGSTDTQYF